The present entry profiles one TCR beta chain with its context. Antigen: not known. Method: immunoSEQ multiplex PCR; TCRdb's copy keeps in-frame clones and lacks some. Of hundreds of thousands of clones in the sample, approximately 96% were seen once. This specimen comes from a study of shared clonotypes between healthy human individuals. Naive CD8 cells lacked CD45RO, underwent positive selection for CCR7 and left out terminally differentiated effector memory CD45RA+ cells. Findings of the study overall: Richness estimates generally favored naive over memory subsets.

Sequences were obtained from naive CD8+ T cells sorted from blood. This sequence was found in a woman aged 30 to 39 in good health.

For the CDR3, the DNA is TGTGCATGCCTCCCTAGGTCTTCTGACACAGATACGCAGTATTTT. Protein sequence: CACLPRSSDTDTQYF. The chain joins TRBV6-1 to TRBJ2-3, with D unresolved. CDR1 is MNHNS, CDR2 SASEGT, per germline. The CDR3 is made up of 15 amino acids.